The 9 T cell receptor beta chains presented below share a single source sample, sequenced in a study of T cell clonotyping in hematopoietic cell transplantation. Time point: recipient sample about 28 days before transplant, after cytoreduction. Generated by immunoSEQ multiplex PCR, the TCRdb table keeps only in-frame clones and is missing some. The sample holds 30,000 to 40,000 clones, roughly 94% seen once. The sequencing used peripheral blood mononuclear cells, collected before stem cell transplant. The origin of the receptors is a man in his forties or fifties with chronic myeloid leukemia. Some clones in this sample may be carry-over from other donors' samples.

This chain connects TRBV7-6 to TRBJ2-7; either TRBD1 or TRBD2 may supply D (5 bases each). The germline CDR1 and CDR2 sequences are SGHVS and FNYEAQ. CDR3 length equals 13 residues. V was clipped by 1 base and J by 7 bases, with 11 bases between them. Here the CDR3 reads CASSLEGPGEQYF. The DNA for the CDR3 is TGTGCCAGCAGCTTAGAGGGACCAGGAGAGCAGTACTTC.

The chain joins TRBV10-3 to TRBJ1-2, with D perhaps matching TRBD1 (5 bases). This CDR3 comprises 13 residues. Germline-derived CDR1 and CDR2 are ENHRY and SYGVKD. Trimming shortened V by 10 bases and J by 7 bases, and 19 bases separated the two germline ends. The CDR3 region is CATWDGGEGGYTF. The CDR3 DNA reads as TGTGCCACCTGGGACGGCGGAGAGGGTGGCTACACCTTC.

The chain joins TRBV11-3 to TRBJ1-5; a possible D gene is TRBD1 (5 bases). CDR3 length: 15 residues. CDR1 and CDR2 (germline): SGHNT, YENEEA. V lost 0 bases and J 3 bases, leaving 9 bases between the germline ends. The CDR3 bases are TGTGCCAGCAGCTTAGATGGCAGGGTCAATCAGCCCCAGCATTTT. Translation: CASSLDGRVNQPQHF.

This clone was seen once. This rearrangement joins TRBV7-9 to TRBJ1-1; D ambiguous. In germline, CDR1 is SEHNR, CDR2 FQNEAQ (reference sequence). The CDR3 loop spans 15 amino acids. Trimming removed 2 bases from V and 3 bases from J, with 13 bases in between. Written as DNA, the CDR3 is TGTGCCAGCAGCTTACCCCCCGGGGAGGACACTGAAGCTTTCTTT. Protein sequence: CASSLPPGEDTEAFF.

The V call is TRBV19, the J call TRBJ1-3; no reliable D call. From germline, CDR1 is LNHDA and CDR2 SQIVND (reference sequence). V gave up 2 bases and J gave up 0 bases, with 8 bases separating them. The CDR3 loop spans 15 amino acids. CDR3 protein: CASSISAISGNTIYF. CDR3 nucleotide sequence: TGTGCCAGTAGTATATCGGCGATCTCTGGAAACACCATATATTTT.

This clone was seen just once. This chain connects TRBV6-1 to TRBJ1-5; unclear D gene. Germline V gene sequence: CDR1 MNHNS, CDR2 SASEGT. Trimming stripped 7 bases from V and 7 bases from J, with 14 bases between. The CDR3 is 13 amino acids. The CDR3 DNA sequence: TGTGCCAGCACTGACCGTCTCTTACAGCCCCAGCATTTT. Its translation is CASTDRLLQPQHF.

The V gene is TRBV2, the J gene TRBJ1-6; no firm D call. V lost 8 bases to trimming and J lost 8 bases, with 16 bases between them. Looked up from germline, CDR1 is SNHLY and CDR2 is FYNNEI. The CDR3 is made up of 14 amino acids. CDR3 sequence: CASSPRGRDSPLHF. DNA for the CDR3: TGTGCCAGCTCACCGCGAGGGAGAGATTCACCCCTCCACTTT.

The chain has TRBV4-3 and TRBJ1-2; D is undetermined. The germline V gene encodes CDR1 LGHNA and CDR2 YSLEER. The length of the CDR3 is 15 residues. The V end was cut by 0 bases, the J end by 4 bases, with 12 bases between. The CDR3 nucleotides are TGCGCCAGCAGCCAAGATTGGGTAGGGATCTATGGCTACACCTTC. Its translation is CASSQDWVGIYGYTF.

The chain uses TRBV6-5 and TRBJ2-3; TRBD2 aligns across 7 bases. CDR1 and CDR2 (germline): MNHEY, SVGAGI. CDR3 length equals 13 residues. J was trimmed by 3 bases and V by 6 bases; bases with no gene match: 3. The CDR3: CASRGGGTDTQYF. CDR3 DNA sequence: TGTGCCAGCAGAGGCGGGGGAACAGATACGCAGTATTTT.